The 32 T cell receptor beta chains given below trace back to one sample, sequenced in a study of early T cells in non-severe SARS-CoV-2 infection. MiXCR, applied by TCRdb to the 5' RACE reads, yields one record per CDR3 protein. The table has 43,000 or so distinct CDR3 sequences, roughly 7% seen once. The sequencing input was whole blood. The receptors come from an adult who was a healthcare worker with PCR-confirmed SARS-CoV-2 infection or an uninfected control (not recorded which).

This clonotype was detected many times. This rearrangement joins TRBV28 to TRBJ1-1; TRBD1 matches 8 bases. Trimming took 5 bases from V and 5 from J; bases not matched to a gene: 16. CDR3 size: 17 residues. The germline CDR1 and CDR2 sequences are MDHEN and SYDVKM. CDR3 residues: CASSPMQGAEKVTEAFF. The DNA for the CDR3 is TGTGCCAGCAGTCCTATGCAGGGGGCGGAAAAGGTGACTGAAGCTTTCTTT.

The chain employs TRBV27 and TRBJ2-7; 8 nucleotides agree with TRBD1. This CDR3 has 16 amino acids. Germline V gene data show CDR1 as MNHEY and CDR2 as SMNVEV (reference sequence). Trimming cost V 1 base and J 7 bases; bases outside gene matches: 12. DNA of the CDR3: TGTGCCAGCAGTTTATTCCAGGGGGCGGTGATATATGAGCAGTACTTC. Translated, it gives CASSLFQGAVIYEQYF.

This clonotype was detected a few times. The V gene is TRBV28, the J gene TRBJ2-5, with D perhaps matching TRBD1 (6 bases). The CDR3 is 15 amino acids. Germline V gene sequence: CDR1 MDHEN, CDR2 SYDVKM. Trimming pared 5 bases from V and 1 base from J, leaving 14 bases between. The CDR3 loop reads CASSRTRDTQETQYF. In DNA, the CDR3 is TGTGCCAGCAGTAGAACCCGGGACACCCAAGAGACCCAGTACTTC.

This clonotype was seen many times. The chain joins TRBV20-1 to TRBJ1-5; 7 bases fit TRBD1. V lost 7 bases to trimming and J lost 7 bases; unmatched junction nucleotides: 7. The CDR3 consists of 12 residues. Germline CDR1 and CDR2: DFQATT and SNEGSKA (reference sequence). CDR3 loop: CSGVTGSQPQHF. DNA for the CDR3: TGCAGTGGTGTGACAGGGTCGCAGCCCCAGCATTTT.

This clonotype has a count of ten or more. The chain carries TRBV7-9 and TRBJ2-3, with D tentatively TRBD2 (6 bases). This CDR3 has 14 residues. CDR1 SEHNR and CDR2 FQNEAQ come from the germline V gene (reference sequence). V dropped 0 bases and J dropped 5 bases, with 9 bases sitting between them. CDR3 residues: CASSLAGRIDTQYF. CDR3 coding DNA: TGTGCCAGCAGCTTAGCCGGGAGAATAGATACGCAGTATTTT.

The chain carries TRBV20-1 and TRBJ1-2, with unresolved D. The CDR3 totals 16 residues. The germline gives CDR1 DFQATT, CDR2 SNEGSKA (reference sequence). The V end was cut by 2 bases, the J end by 4 bases, with 20 bases between. This CDR3 reads CSARPPGRRDGYGYTF. The CDR3 bases are TGCAGTGCTAGACCACCCGGGCGGAGGGATGGCTATGGCTACACCTTC.

This clonotype was seen a handful of times. The chain combines TRBV28 with TRBJ1-6; D gene uncertain. Per the germline V gene, CDR1 is MDHEN and CDR2 is SYDVKM. The V and J ends lost 1 base and 3 bases respectively, with 7 bases between them. The CDR3 loop spans 15 amino acids. In nucleotides, the CDR3 is TGTGCCAGCAGTTTATATGGGAGCTATAATTCACCCCTCCACTTT. Encoded protein: CASSLYGSYNSPLHF.

This clonotype was seen at least ten times. CDR3: CSARDWTAYEQYF. CDR3 nucleotides: TGCAGTGCTAGAGATTGGACAGCCTACGAGCAGTACTTC. The rearrangement joins TRBV20-1 to TRBJ2-7, with D perhaps matching TRBD1 (6 bases). Trimming took 0 bases from V and 2 from J, leaving 8 bases between them. The CDR3 has 13 amino acids. In germline, CDR1 is DFQATT, CDR2 SNEGSKA (reference sequence).

This clonotype occurred a few times. The chain has TRBV28 and TRBJ2-7, with a weak D call TRBD2 (6 bases). The V end lost 1 base, the J end lost 3 bases, and 10 bases lay between the germline ends. Germline V gives CDR1 MDHEN, CDR2 SYDVKM. CDR3 size: 14 residues. CDR3 residues: CASSLFGGDYEQYF. CDR3 coding DNA: TGTGCCAGCAGTTTATTCGGGGGTGACTACGAGCAGTACTTC.

The CDR3, as DNA: TGTGCCAGCAGTTACAACGGGGGTACGGGATCTGGGGCCAACGTCCTGACTTTC. Amino acid sequence: CASSYNGGTGSGANVLTF. This chain joins TRBV6-6 and TRBJ2-6; the D gene is possibly TRBD2 (6 bases). The CDR3 loop spans 18 amino acids. Germline CDR1 is MNHNY and CDR2 is SVGAGI (reference sequence). V dropped 2 bases and J dropped 1 base, with 15 bases sitting between them.

The rearrangement uses TRBV2 and TRBJ2-7, with D hard to call. Trimming shortened V by 1 base and J by 2 bases, and 12 bases separated the two germline ends. The CDR3 is 15 residues long. CDR1 is SNHLY, CDR2 FYNNEI, per germline. CDR3: CASSEGPPEAYEQYF. CDR3 coding DNA: TGTGCCAGCAGTGAAGGGCCCCCCGAGGCCTACGAGCAGTACTTC.

In this sample, this clonotype turned up many times. This chain uses TRBV7-2 with TRBJ1-1; weak D call: TRBD1 (6 bases). This CDR3 has 12 amino acids. CDR1 is SGHTA, CDR2 FQGNSA, per germline. Between the trimmed V and J ends, which lost 3 bases and 10 bases, there was a span of 12 bases. CDR3 sequence reads: CASSFQGRGAFF. CDR3 in DNA: TGTGCCAGCAGCTTTCAGGGCAGGGGAGCTTTCTTT.

The V and J genes are TRBV5-1 and TRBJ2-1; D gene unclear. The CDR3 sequence is 16 residues long. In germline, CDR1 is SGHRS, CDR2 YFSETQ. Between the trimmed V and J ends, which lost 0 bases and 2 bases, there was a span of 12 bases. The CDR3 DNA sequence: TGCGCCAGCAGCTTGGTTTCGTTTGGTCCCTACAATGAGCAGTTCTTC. This sequence encodes CASSLVSFGPYNEQFF.

This clonotype occurred many times. This chain connects TRBV11-2 to TRBJ2-5, with D uncertain. Germline values: CDR1 SGHAT, CDR2 FQNNGV. V lost 5 bases to trimming and J lost 1 base, with 8 bases between them. The CDR3 is 13 residues long. The chain's CDR3 is CASSLGLQETQYF. CDR3 coding DNA: TGTGCCAGCAGCCTGGGCCTCCAAGAGACCCAGTACTTC.

This clonotype appeared many times. The CDR3 nucleotides read TGTGCCAGCAGCAAAGTCGGGAATAGCAATCAGCCCCAGCATTTT. Protein product: CASSKVGNSNQPQHF. The chain uses TRBV21-1 and TRBJ1-5; TRBD1, the table's D call, was not compared with the DNA. TRBV21-1 is a documented pseudogene. CDR3 length equals 15 residues.

This clonotype was found many times. Sequence at one end of the junction differs from germline and may be a read error. The V call is TRBV27, the J call TRBJ1-5; no reliable D call. CDR1 is MNHEY, CDR2 SMNVEV, per germline (reference sequence). The CDR3 runs to 16 residues. The CDR3 is CASSLPHPVSNQPQHF. DNA of the CDR3: TGTGCCAGCAGTCTCCCCCATCCCGTTAGCAACCAGCCCCAGCATTTT.

This clonotype was counted many times. The V gene is TRBV4-1, the J gene TRBJ2-7; 7 bases agree with TRBD1. Germline V gene sequence: CDR1 MGHRA, CDR2 YSYEKL. V trimming: 1 base; J trimming: 3 bases; junction bases outside the gene matches: 9. This CDR3 region has 16 residues. The CDR3: CASSQVWSGTDYEQYF. The CDR3 DNA follows: TGCGCCAGCAGCCAAGTTTGGTCCGGGACAGACTACGAGCAGTACTTC.

At least ten counts were recorded for this clonotype. This sequence joins TRBV19 and TRBJ2-1; D is unresolved. Trimming stripped 3 bases from V and 6 bases from J, with 27 bases between. CDR3 length: 19 residues. Germline CDR1 is LNHDA and CDR2 is SQIVND (reference sequence). CDR3: CASSIYMPISIVNLNEQFF. CDR3 DNA sequence: TGTGCCAGTAGTATTTATATGCCGATCAGCATTGTAAACCTCAATGAGCAGTTCTTC.

This clonotype came up many times. The chain uses TRBV5-6 and TRBJ2-1; D is ambiguous. The V end lost 5 bases, the J end lost 7 bases, and 13 bases lay between the germline ends. CDR3 length: 13 residues. Germline CDR1 is SGHDT and CDR2 is YYEEEE. The CDR3 DNA is TGTGCCAGCAGACCCTCGGGTGGTAATGAGCAGTTCTTC. This encodes CASRPSGGNEQFF.

The chain uses TRBV7-9 and TRBJ2-1; D perhaps matches TRBD2 (6 bases). The germline V gene has CDR1 SEHNR and CDR2 FQNEAQ (reference sequence). The CDR3 is 16 amino acids. Trimming left V 10 bases short and J 7 bases short, with 26 bases between. In DNA form, the CDR3 reads TGTGCCATCGCCCCCAATCTCCCGGGGGTCGTGAATGAGCAGTTCTTC. Its protein is CAIAPNLPGVVNEQFF.

The V and J genes are TRBV4-2 and TRBJ2-7, with TRBD2 identical over 8 bases. CDR3 length: 18 residues. Germline V gene data show CDR1 as LGHNA and CDR2 as YNFKEQ. The J segment lost 2 bases and the V segment lost 2 bases, leaving 14 bases of the junction unmatched. CDR3 loop: CASSQRDLSGGPTYEQYF. In DNA form, the CDR3 reads TGTGCCAGCAGCCAAAGAGATTTAAGCGGGGGCCCGACCTACGAGCAGTACTTC.

This clonotype was seen many times. The CDR3 here is CASRSQGENTQYF. In DNA form, the CDR3 reads TGTGCCAGCAGGTCCCAGGGAGAGAATACGCAGTATTTT. The chain couples TRBV12-3 or TRBV12-4 to TRBJ2-3; TRBD1 or TRBD2 may be the D gene (5 bases each). CDR3 length: 13 amino acids. V was trimmed by 6 bases and J by 7 bases, leaving 14 bases between them.

This clonotype was seen ten or more times. V and J are TRBV24-1 and TRBJ2-1; D perhaps matches TRBD1 (5 bases). Germline CDR1 is KGHDR and CDR2 is SFDVKD. The V and J ends lost 3 bases and 0 bases respectively, with 17 bases between them. This CDR3 has 18 residues. The CDR3 DNA sequence: TGTGCCACCAGTGATCCTACCCCTAGGGGATTCTCCTACAATGAGCAGTTCTTC. It specifies CATSDPTPRGFSYNEQFF.

This clonotype was counted many times. This chain connects TRBV5-1 to TRBJ1-6; 8 bases are shared with TRBD1. CDR1 is SGHRS and CDR2 is YFSETQ in the germline V gene. Germline trimming cut 5 bases from V and 8 bases from J; bases unmatched to any gene: 6. The CDR3 consists of 14 residues. The CDR3 here is CASREQGGDSPLHF. The CDR3 nucleotides are TGCGCCAGCAGGGAACAGGGGGGTGATTCACCCCTCCACTTT.

This clonotype was found a few times. The chain employs TRBV5-1 and TRBJ1-2; 9 bases agree with TRBD1. The germline V gene has CDR1 SGHRS and CDR2 YFSETQ. V shed 4 bases and J 3 bases; nucleotides not matched to a gene: 1. CDR3 length equals 13 residues. This chain's CDR3 is CASSRDRDYGYTF. The CDR3 DNA sequence: TGCGCCAGCAGCCGGGACAGGGACTATGGCTACACCTTC.

A few counts support this clonotype. The chain employs TRBV30 and TRBJ2-3; 8 bases align to TRBD2. The V gene end was trimmed by 2 bases and the J gene end by 4 bases; junction bases not matched to a gene: 5. The CDR3 is made up of 14 amino acids. Germline V lookup: CDR1 GTSNPN, CDR2 SVGIG (reference sequence). The CDR3 DNA sequence: TGTGCCTGGAGTCCAGCGGGGGACGCAGATACGCAGTATTTT. Amino acid sequence: CAWSPAGDADTQYF.

This clonotype has ten or more counts. The chain links TRBV20-1 to TRBJ1-2; TRBD1 matches at 7 bases. Germline lookup yields CDR1 DFQATT and CDR2 SNEGSKA (reference sequence). The CDR3 is made up of 14 amino acids. Unmatched junction bases numbered 7, after V lost 6 bases and J lost 0 bases. CDR3 region: CSAWSRGSNYGYTF. Written as DNA, the CDR3 is TGCAGTGCCTGGAGCAGGGGGTCTAACTATGGCTACACCTTC.

The chain joins TRBV18 to TRBJ2-4, with D perhaps TRBD1 (6 bases). Germline CDR1 is KGHSH and CDR2 is LQKENI. CDR3 length equals 16 residues. The germline V and J ends were trimmed by 4 bases and 8 bases, with 21 bases remaining between them. The CDR3 sequence is CASSLTGETANYIQYF. Here the CDR3 DNA reads TGTGCCAGCTCACTGACAGGAGAGACGGCAAATTACATTCAGTACTTC.

The chain has TRBV12-3 or TRBV12-4 and TRBJ2-3; D uncertain. V was shortened by 2 bases and J by 11 bases, with 8 bases between the two germline ends. CDR3 size: 11 residues. CDR3 coding DNA: TGTGCCAGCAGTTTACAGGTAGAGCAGTATTTT. This encodes CASSLQVEQYF.

The table lists this clonotype with a few counts. The chain combines TRBV12-3 or TRBV12-4 with TRBJ1-4, with D unresolved. This CDR3 comprises 18 residues. V dropped 7 bases and J dropped 4 bases, with 25 bases sitting between them. The CDR3 nucleotides are TGTGCCAGCACCTCGATCGGTGGAGGCGGGCATGATAATGAAAAACTGTTTTTT. Translated: CASTSIGGGGHDNEKLFF.

This clonotype has a count of ten or more. V is TRBV6-1 and J is TRBJ2-5; no definite D call. Per the germline V gene, CDR1 is MNHNS and CDR2 is SASEGT. Between the trimmed V and J ends, which lost 4 bases and 1 base, there was a span of 13 bases. This CDR3 has 15 amino acids. The CDR3 DNA follows: TGTGCCAGCAGTGTCTCCGGGTCCCTCCAAGAGACCCAGTACTTC. Its protein product is CASSVSGSLQETQYF.

In its sample, this clonotype was seen many times. The rearrangement uses TRBV20-1 and TRBJ1-4; 8 bases match TRBD1. Germline V gene data show CDR1 as DFQATT and CDR2 as SNEGSKA (reference sequence). The CDR3 is 14 amino acids. Trimming at V came to 2 bases and at J to 8 bases, leaving 7 bases not matched to a gene. CDR3: CSARSDRGVEKLFF. The CDR3 region has the DNA TGCAGTGCTAGATCTGACAGGGGAGTAGAAAAACTGTTTTTT.